A single sample is the source of the 31 T cell receptor beta chains below, sequenced in a study of cytomegalovirus exposure and HLA in healthy donors. Primers: 60 Vbeta forward and 13 Jbeta reverse. Clones were sequenced by immunoSEQ multiplex PCR, and TCRdb holds only the in-frame ones, with some missing. The sample lists some 95,000 clones, around 71% seen once, with around 2.3% in the top ten. What was sequenced was PBMCs. These receptors came from a man aged 25 to 45 in good health and CMV-seronegative.

This clone was seen only once. This chain uses TRBV2 with TRBJ2-1; D is unresolved. V dropped 2 bases and J dropped 4 bases, with 12 bases sitting between them. There are 15 residues in the CDR3. Looked up from germline, CDR1 is SNHLY and CDR2 is FYNNEI. The CDR3 protein is CASSEPGVAYNEQFF. For the CDR3, the DNA is TGTGCCAGCAGTGAACCGGGTGTAGCTTACAATGAGCAGTTCTTC.

The V call is TRBV19, the J call TRBJ2-7; D might be TRBD1 (6 bases). This CDR3 spans 13 amino acids. Trimming shortened V by 5 bases and J by 6 bases, and 14 bases separated the two germline ends. Germline loops: CDR1 LNHDA, CDR2 SQIVND (reference sequence). Here the CDR3 reads CASSLSDRREQYF. As DNA, the CDR3 is TGTGCCAGTAGTTTGAGCGACAGGCGCGAGCAGTACTTC.

The chain combines TRBV7-3 with TRBJ2-7, with D possibly being TRBD2 (5 bases). CDR1 is SGHTA, CDR2 FQGTGA, per germline. V lost 6 bases, J lost 4 bases, and 19 bases lay in between. The CDR3 is 15 residues long. The CDR3 DNA sequence: TGTGCCAGCAGTCCCGGTGGAGGAAGCGAATACGAGCAGTACTTC. Translated: CASSPGGGSEYEQYF.

The rearrangement uses TRBV9 and TRBJ2-2; D may be TRBD1 (5 bases). The length of the CDR3 is 18 residues. The V end lost 3 bases, the J end lost 1 base, and 19 bases lay between the germline ends. Per the germline V gene, CDR1 is SGDLS and CDR2 is YYNGEE. The CDR3 sequence is CASSDSWTPNLNTGELFF. CDR3 DNA sequence: TGTGCCAGCAGCGATTCGTGGACACCGAACCTGAACACCGGGGAGCTGTTTTTT. Supplemented by reference TRBV9 and TRBJ2-2, the full variable domain reads DSGVTQTPKHLITATGQRVTLRCSPRSGDLSVYWYQQSLDQGLQFLIQYYNGEERAKGNILERFSAQQFPDLHSELNLSSLELGDSALYFCASSDSWTPNLNTGELFFGEGSRLTVL.

The V and J genes are TRBV5-1 and TRBJ2-1; possible D gene TRBD1, 5 bases. Germline V gene data show CDR1 as SGHRS and CDR2 as YFSETQ. This CDR3 region has 12 residues. Trimming removed 1 base at V and 8 bases at J, with 7 bases between. In DNA form, the CDR3 reads TGCGCCAGCAGCTTGTTAGGGGATGAGCAGTTCTTC. It translates to CASSLLGDEQFF. Full variable domain (missing parts from reference TRBV5-1 and TRBJ2-1): KAGVTQTPRYLIKTRGQQVTLSCSPISGHRSVSWYQQTPGQGLQFLFEYFSETQRNKGNFPGRFSGRQFSNSRSEMNVSTLELGDSALYLCASSLLGDEQFFGPGTRLTVL.

The chain employs TRBV7-8 and TRBJ1-2; D is perhaps TRBD1 (5 bases). Trimming cost V 2 bases and J 4 bases, with 14 bases left between them. Germline values: CDR1 SGHVS, CDR2 FQNEAQ. This CDR3 region has 15 residues. This chain's CDR3 is CASSLSAGRTYGYTF. As DNA, the CDR3 is TGTGCCAGCAGCTTAAGCGCGGGACGGACCTATGGCTACACCTTC.

The chain uses TRBV11-1 and TRBJ2-5; a weak D match, TRBD1 (6 bases). Germline values: CDR1 SGHAT, CDR2 FQDESV (reference sequence). CDR3 length equals 15 residues. V lost 1 base and J 1 base, leaving 10 bases between the germline ends. The CDR3 here is CASSLVKGVQETQYF. CDR3 nucleotides: TGTGCCAGCAGCTTAGTCAAGGGGGTCCAAGAGACCCAGTACTTC.

The rearrangement links TRBV30 to TRBJ2-7; 9 bases agree with TRBD1. Germline CDR1 GTSNPN, CDR2 SVGIG (reference sequence). This CDR3 contains 12 residues. The J segment lost 2 bases and the V segment lost 5 bases, leaving 1 base of the junction unmatched. CDR3 region: CAWGDRAYEQYF. CDR3 bases: TGTGCCTGGGGGGACAGGGCCTACGAGCAGTACTTC. The whole variable domain, remainder taken from reference TRBV30 and TRBJ2-7, is SQTIHQWPATLVQPVGSPLSLECTVEGTSNPNLYWYRQAAGRGLQLLFYSVGIGQISSEVPQNLSASRPQDRQFILSSKKLLLSDSGFYLCAWGDRAYEQYFGPGTRLTVT.

This clone appeared a few times. V usage is TRBV4-3 and J usage is TRBJ1-1; D unresolved. CDR3 length equals 16 residues. Germline V CDR1 and CDR2: LGHNA, YSLEER. Trimming stripped 0 bases from V and 6 bases from J, with 17 bases between. The CDR3 DNA reads TGCGCCAGCAGCCAAGAAGGTAAGACACAGTCGGCTGAAGCTTTCTTT. Its protein is CASSQEGKTQSAEAFF.

The chain links TRBV5-6 to TRBJ2-5; no reliable D call. The CDR3 is 16 amino acids. Trimming removed 0 bases at V and 2 bases at J, with 14 bases between. Germline V CDR1 and CDR2: SGHDT, YYEEEE. The CDR3 nucleotides read TGTGCCAGCAGCTTGGTTGGAGCTACCCAACAAGAGACCCAGTACTTC. Protein product: CASSLVGATQQETQYF. Full variable domain (remainder filled in from reference TRBV5-6 and TRBJ2-5): DAGVTQSPTHLIKTRGQQVTLRCSPKSGHDTVSWYQQALGQGPQFIFQYYEEEERQRGNFPDRFSGHQFPNYSSELNVNALLLGDSALYLCASSLVGATQQETQYFGPGTRLLVL.

This clone appeared a few times. The chain combines TRBV27 with TRBJ1-4; 10 bases fit TRBD1. V trimming: 5 bases; J trimming: 8 bases; junction bases outside the gene matches: 11. The CDR3 consists of 16 residues. Germline lookup yields CDR1 MNHEY and CDR2 SMNVEV (reference sequence). The CDR3 spells CASSLLPGTGDEKLFF. In DNA form, the CDR3 reads TGTGCCAGCAGTCTTCTGCCAGGGACAGGGGACGAAAAACTGTTTTTT.

The chain recombines TRBV19 with TRBJ2-7; 9 bases are shared with TRBD1. CDR3 length: 15 amino acids. The V gene's germline CDR1 is LNHDA and CDR2 SQIVND (reference sequence). V shed 7 bases, J shed 3 bases, and the junction held 10 bases outside the gene matches. The CDR3 sequence: CASNAGTGSFYEQYF. The CDR3 coding sequence is TGTGCCAGTAATGCCGGGACAGGGTCTTTCTACGAGCAGTACTTC.

This clone was counted ten times or more. This chain connects TRBV5-5 to TRBJ2-3; D is possibly TRBD2 (6 bases). This CDR3 spans 15 amino acids. The V gene lost 2 bases and the J gene lost 6 bases, with 16 bases spanning the gap. Germline V gene lookup returns CDR1 SGHKS and CDR2 YYEKEE (reference sequence). The CDR3, as DNA: TGTGCCAGCAGCTTTACTAGCTCACTGGGGGATACGCAGTATTTT. Its protein product is CASSFTSSLGDTQYF.

The CDR3 loop reads CASSPGQPNTEAFF. The CDR3 coding sequence is TGCGCCAGCAGCCCGGGACAGCCGAACACTGAAGCTTTCTTT. The chain couples TRBV5-1 to TRBJ1-1, with 7 nucleotides matching TRBD1. V lost 4 bases and J lost 1; bases outside the gene matches: 4. The CDR3 is 14 amino acids. CDR1 and CDR2 (germline): SGHRS, YFSETQ.

This clone was observed a few times. The chain is built from TRBV9 and TRBJ2-7, with D possibly being TRBD2 (6 bases). V lost 4 bases to trimming and J lost 0 bases, with 14 bases between them. The germline V gene has CDR1 SGDLS and CDR2 YYNGEE. This CDR3 is 15 amino acids long. CDR3 in DNA: TGTGCCAGCAGCCTCTGGGGGGATGGCTCCTACGAGCAGTACTTC. Translation gives CASSLWGDGSYEQYF.

This clone was picked up a small number of times. The V and J genes are TRBV9 and TRBJ2-5; 14 bases are a match to TRBD2. J gave up 4 bases and V 1 base, and 6 bases lay outside the gene matches. This CDR3 is 17 amino acids long. Germline V gene data show CDR1 as SGDLS and CDR2 as YYNGEE. CDR3 amino acids: CASSVTIGLAGGETQYF. The CDR3 DNA reads as TGTGCCAGCAGCGTAACCATAGGACTAGCGGGAGGAGAGACCCAGTACTTC.

The chain uses TRBV6-5 and TRBJ2-3; 8 bases agree with TRBD2. This CDR3 comprises 15 residues. The junction had 5 bases not matched to a gene; V was cut back by 6 bases and J by 0 bases. The germline V gene has CDR1 MNHEY and CDR2 SVGAGI. The DNA for the CDR3 is TGTGCCAGCAGGAGACTAGCGTCTAGCACAGATACGCAGTATTTT. Translation: CASRRLASSTDTQYF.

This rearrangement joins TRBV6-5 to TRBJ1-1; no definite D call. Germline values: CDR1 MNHEY, CDR2 SVGAGI. The CDR3 is 13 amino acids. V lost 6 bases, J lost 4 bases, and 12 bases lay in between. CDR3 bases: TGTGCCAGCAGGCGAGGGTCGATCACTGAAGCTTTCTTT. Its translation: CASRRGSITEAFF.

This clone was seen only a few times. This chain joins TRBV19 and TRBJ1-1; maybe TRBD1 (5 bases). CDR3 length equals 12 residues. V gave up 5 bases and J gave up 8 bases, with 12 bases separating them. The germline gives CDR1 LNHDA, CDR2 SQIVND (reference sequence). The CDR3 loop is CASSYRWAEAFF. CDR3 DNA sequence: TGTGCCAGTAGTTACAGGTGGGCCGAAGCTTTCTTT.

The chain combines TRBV27 with TRBJ2-1; D is possibly TRBD1 (6 bases). V was shortened by 6 bases and J by 3 bases, with 18 bases between the two germline ends. The CDR3 is made up of 16 amino acids. Germline values: CDR1 MNHEY, CDR2 SMNVEV (reference sequence). The CDR3 DNA is TGTGCCAGCAGGCTCACAGGGACCGTCAACTACAATGAGCAGTTCTTC. This sequence encodes CASRLTGTVNYNEQFF.

V gene TRBV6-4 combines with J gene TRBJ2-1, with no clear D. The germline V gene has CDR1 MRHNA and CDR2 SNTAGT. V lost 2 bases and J 1 base, leaving 6 bases between the germline ends. The CDR3 runs to 14 residues. DNA for the CDR3: TGTGCCAGCAGTGACAAAGCTTCCTACAATGAGCAGTTCTTC. Translated: CASSDKASYNEQFF.

This chain joins TRBV29-1 and TRBJ2-5; the D gene is possibly TRBD1 (5 bases). Gene TRBJ2-7 matches the end of the DNA better, so the J call may be wrong. Germline V lookup: CDR1 SQVTM, CDR2 ANQGSEA. This CDR3 contains 13 residues. The CDR3 coding sequence is TGCAGCGTTGCGCAGGGTTGGGGCTACGAGCAGTACTTC. Protein product: CSVAQGWGYEQYF.

The CDR3 is CASSLGTLANTEAFF. CDR3 DNA: TGCGCCAGCAGCTTGGGAACCCTGGCGAACACTGAAGCTTTCTTT. The chain has TRBV5-1 and TRBJ1-1; no clear D gene. The germline V gene encodes CDR1 SGHRS and CDR2 YFSETQ. This CDR3 spans 15 amino acids. Deletions cut 0 bases from V and 1 base from J, with 10 bases between. Variable domain in full (rest from reference TRBV5-1 and TRBJ1-1): KAGVTQTPRYLIKTRGQQVTLSCSPISGHRSVSWYQQTPGQGLQFLFEYFSETQRNKGNFPGRFSGRQFSNSRSEMNVSTLELGDSALYLCASSLGTLANTEAFFGQGTRLTVV.

The chain combines TRBV4-3 with TRBJ2-4; 9 positions agree with TRBD1. J gave up 1 base and V 0 bases, and 16 bases lay outside the gene matches. The CDR3 spans 21 residues. CDR1 is LGHNA and CDR2 is YSLEER in the germline V gene. CDR3 DNA sequence: TGCGCCAGCAGCCAAGATCGAGTGGGGGGTATAGGGACAGGGGCCAAAAACATTCAGTACTTC. Protein product: CASSQDRVGGIGTGAKNIQYF.

The chain joins TRBV10-2 to TRBJ2-7; tentative D call: TRBD2 (6 bases). V was trimmed by 6 bases and J by 2 bases, leaving 8 bases between them. This CDR3 has 12 residues. Germline lookup yields CDR1 WSHSY and CDR2 SAAADI. The CDR3 spells CASRGGTYEQYF. Here the CDR3 DNA reads TGCGCCAGCAGGGGGGGAACCTACGAGCAGTACTTC.

The chain uses TRBV2 and TRBJ1-5; TRBD1 aligns across 9 bases. V lost 6 bases and J lost 1; bases outside the gene matches: 7. Per germline, CDR1 SNHLY and CDR2 FYNNEI. This CDR3 is 16 amino acids long. The DNA of the CDR3 is TGTGCCAGCAGAACAGGGGGCTCGGGCAGCAATCAGCCCCAGCATTTT. Its translation is CASRTGGSGSNQPQHF.

This chain uses TRBV2 with TRBJ1-1; the match to TRBD1 covers 8 bases. V dropped 3 bases and J dropped 7; count of bases not matched to a gene: 7. This CDR3 spans 14 amino acids. Germline V gene sequence: CDR1 SNHLY, CDR2 FYNNEI. This CDR3 reads CASSEGRGLVEAFF. The CDR3 DNA reads as TGTGCCAGCAGTGAGGGCAGGGGGCTTGTTGAAGCTTTCTTT.

The genes are TRBV28 and TRBJ1-5, with D tentatively TRBD1 (5 bases). The CDR3 is made up of 13 amino acids. CDR1 and CDR2 (germline): MDHEN, SYDVKM. V lost 5 bases, J lost 5 bases, and 10 bases lay in between. DNA of the CDR3: TGTGCCAGCAGTGGCAGGGTCGATCAGCCCCAGCATTTT. Translating gives CASSGRVDQPQHF.

The J gene is TRBJ2-3, the V gene TRBV5-1; 9 nucleotides line up with TRBD2. V shed 4 bases, J shed 0 bases, and the junction held 18 bases outside the gene matches. CDR3 length equals 20 residues. Germline lookup yields CDR1 SGHRS and CDR2 YFSETQ. The CDR3 DNA reads as TGCGCCAGCAGCCTCCGGGGGGGGCTAGCGGGGTCCTCTAGCACAGATACGCAGTATTTT. Translating gives CASSLRGGLAGSSSTDTQYF.

This clone was detected only a few times. This chain uses TRBV27 with TRBJ1-1; TRBD1 might be the D (5 bases). The germline V gene has CDR1 MNHEY and CDR2 SMNVEV (reference sequence). The CDR3 runs 14 residues. V lost 7 bases to trimming and J lost 5 bases, with 17 bases between them. CDR3 sequence reads: CASTNPRGSTEAFF. CDR3 in DNA: TGTGCCAGCACCAACCCGCGGGGGTCGACTGAAGCTTTCTTT.

The chain has TRBV7-8 and TRBJ2-7; no definite D call. The CDR3 has 14 amino acids. The germline gives CDR1 SGHVS, CDR2 FQNEAQ. V lost 2 bases, J lost 2 bases, and 10 bases lay in between. CDR3 loop: CASSLRVLTYEQYF. In nucleotides, the CDR3 is TGTGCCAGCAGCTTAAGAGTACTTACCTACGAGCAGTACTTC.